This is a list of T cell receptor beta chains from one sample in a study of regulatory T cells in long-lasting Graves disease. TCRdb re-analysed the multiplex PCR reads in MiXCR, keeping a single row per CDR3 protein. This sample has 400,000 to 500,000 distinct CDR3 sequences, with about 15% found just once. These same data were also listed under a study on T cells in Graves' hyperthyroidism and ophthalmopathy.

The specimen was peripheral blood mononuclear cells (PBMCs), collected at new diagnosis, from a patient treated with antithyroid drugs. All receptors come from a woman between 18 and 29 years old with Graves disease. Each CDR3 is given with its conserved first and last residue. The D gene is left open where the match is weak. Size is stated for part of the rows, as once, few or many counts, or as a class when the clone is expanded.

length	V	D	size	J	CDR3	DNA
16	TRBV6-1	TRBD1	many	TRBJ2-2	CASIDGGPGGTGELFF	TGTGCCAGCATCGACGGTGGGCCAGGGGGCACCGGGGAGCTGTTTTTT
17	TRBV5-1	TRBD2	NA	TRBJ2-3	CASSLTVAGFSTDTQYF	TGCGCCAGCAGCTTGACGGTAGCGGGATTTAGCACAGATACGCAGTATTTT
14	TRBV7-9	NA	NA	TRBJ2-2	CASSSGVGAGELFF	TGTGCCAGCAGCTCCGGAGTTGGAGCCGGGGAGCTGTTTTTT
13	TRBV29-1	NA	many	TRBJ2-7	CSVIGPTTYEQYF	TGCAGCGTTATCGGGCCTACCACCTACGAGCAGTACTTC
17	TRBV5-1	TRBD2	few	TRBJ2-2	CASSFTSGRAGTGELFF	TGCGCCAGCAGCTTCACTAGCGGGAGGGCCGGTACCGGGGAGCTGTTTTTT
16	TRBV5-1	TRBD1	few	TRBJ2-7	CASSVSGATGVHEQYF	TGTGCCAGCAGCGTATCGGGGGCGACAGGGGTCCACGAGCAGTACTTC
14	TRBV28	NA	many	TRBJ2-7	CASSSYPGGAEQYF	TGTGCCAGCAGTTCATACCCAGGCGGGGCCGAGCAGTACTTC
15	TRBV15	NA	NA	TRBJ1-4	CATSSEGGANEKLFF	TGTGCCACCAGCAGCGAGGGGGGGGCTAATGAAAAACTGTTTTTT
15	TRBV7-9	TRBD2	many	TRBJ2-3	CASSPRLAGGDTQYF	TGTGCCAGCAGCCCCCGACTAGCGGGTGGGGATACGCAGTATTTT
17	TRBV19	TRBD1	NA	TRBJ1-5	CASSIPDRGGGNQPQHF	TGTGCCAGTAGTATACCGGACAGGGGAGGGGGTAATCAGCCCCAGCATTTT
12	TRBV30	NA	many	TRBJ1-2	CAWDSGVYGYTF	TGTGCCTGGGACTCAGGGGTTTATGGCTACACCTTC
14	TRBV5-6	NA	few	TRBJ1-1	CASSFTTVNTEAFF	TGTGCCAGCAGCTTCACCACAGTAAACACTGAAGCTTTCTTT
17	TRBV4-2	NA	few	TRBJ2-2	CASSQDFSGRITGELFF	TGTGCCAGCAGCCAAGATTTTAGCGGACGCATTACCGGGGAGCTGTTTTTT
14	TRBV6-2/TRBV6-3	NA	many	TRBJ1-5	CASSYLGVNQPQHF	TGTGCCAGCAGTTACTTAGGAGTCAATCAGCCCCAGCATTTT